The following is a T cell receptor (beta chain) sequence with its context. This clone was counted a few times. Its antigen target is currently unknown. The sample holds no much larger clone one base away, and base qualities are not on file. The data belong to a study of blood T cell repertoires in COVID-19 (TCRdb year 2020). In terms of the full investigation: Collaborator samples came from the United States, Italy and Spain and covered acute and convalescent phases of COVID-19. The material from the prospective study consisted of cDNA or gDNA derived from T cells, B-cell-depleted T cells, or PBMCs. Subjects who had been exposed to COVID-19, were actively infected with it, or had recovered from it provided the deeply sampled blood TCRbeta repertoires that made up the dataset. A freely available public database, intended as a resource for researchers studying the immune response to SARS-CoV-2, is where the repertoires were released. The samples were drawn from two sources: the first 160 participants of the ongoing ImmuneRACE study, and some 1,300 subjects contributed by 6 global collaborators. Sample metadata almost always included a de-identified subject ID, COVID-19 status, age in years and sex. Where available, HLA class I and class II types were obtained from metadata supplied by the sample provider rather than from assay-based typing. On the study overall, not on this receptor specifically: Clinical and demographic metadata were provided uncurated, with the amount varying by source and participant.

The immunoSEQ Assay, a bias-controlled multiplex PCR, was used to amplify TCRbeta CDR3 regions from genomic DNA. In the paper's pipeline: Within the assay, amplification of reference gene primers was used to estimate how many nucleated cells each sample contained. Sequence reads were collapsed and filtered to measure the absolute abundance of every unique TCRbeta CDR3 rearrangement. For each sample, productive Simpson clonality was calculated by taking the square root of Simpson's diversity index across productive rearrangements. The source is immuneACCESS, and TCRdb retained only in-frame sequences with V and J called. Part of the clones is not carried over; for the studies checked, unresolved V genes explain less than half of this, and the remainder is unexplained. The DNA was the basis for D and trimming; V, J and clone size are from that table. This sample holds about 140,000 clones; approximately 80% were observed only once. About 7.5% of the sample goes to the ten largest clones.

Each collaborating institution followed its own protocols to collect whole blood in K2EDTA tubes. For TCRbeta analysis, collaborator samples were shipped as frozen whole blood, as isolated PBMCs, or as DNA extracted from either sample type. Trimming removed 5 bases from V and 2 bases from J; the gene matches leave 13 bases unexplained. CDR3 length: 17 amino acids, cysteine to phenylalanine. The read is trimmed to its CDR3 DNA, 51 bases read in frame from base 1. Based on the germline V gene (reference sequence), the CDR1 and CDR2 sequences are MNHEY and SMNVEV. The rearranged segments are TRBV27 and TRBJ2-3; 7 bases in between match TRBD1. This TCR was recovered from a human donor in a cohort sampled during active COVID-19. Source material: peripheral blood. Here is the DNA: TGTGCCAGCAGTCCCCCGGGACAGACGACCCCCACAGATACGCAGTATTTT. This gives the protein CASSPPGQTTPTDTQYF.